Following are 2 T cell receptor beta chains from one sample sequenced in a study of T-cell reconstitution after alpha-beta-depleted transplantation in children. The library targeted TCRbeta and was prepared with unique molecular identifiers. TCRdb re-analysed the PCR reads in MiXCR, keeping a single row per CDR3 protein. The sample lists 300,000 or so distinct CDR3 sequences, around 25% occurring once. The specimen comprised PBMCs, mostly from graft donor cells, sampled 180 days after TCRalphabeta/CD19-depleted stem cell transplant. Receptors were obtained from a male patient between 10 and 17 years old who had a stem cell transplant for acute lymphoblastic leukemia, so the T cells may come from the graft donor.

The chain employs TRBV20-1 and TRBJ2-3; 11 bases align to TRBD2. This CDR3 spans 16 amino acids. Looked up from germline, CDR1 is DFQATT and CDR2 is SNEGSKA (reference sequence). V shed 7 bases and J 4 bases; nucleotides not matched to a gene: 13. In DNA form, the CDR3 reads TGCAGTGTCCGAACCCAACTAGCGGGAGATCCAGATACGCAGTATTTT. Translation: CSVRTQLAGDPDTQYF.

In its sample, this clonotype was seen a few times. CDR3 nucleotide sequence: TGTGCCAGCTCACCACTAAGGTATCAAGAGACCCAGTACTTC. It specifies CASSPLRYQETQYF. The chain is built from TRBV18 and TRBJ2-5; D call uncertain. CDR1 KGHSH and CDR2 LQKENI come from the germline V gene. V dropped 1 base and J dropped 2 bases, with 8 bases sitting between them. This CDR3 has 14 amino acids.